What follows are 23 T cell receptor beta chains derived from one specimen sequenced in a study of OX40 agonist ivuxolimab in advanced cancers. Sequenced by immunoSEQ multiplex PCR; TCRdb stores in-frame clones only, minus some. The sample lists 35,000 to 45,000 clones, approximately 80% occurring once. The sequencing here drew on CD4+ or CD8+ T cells sorted from blood, taken in a trial of the OX40 agonist ivuxolimab. These receptors came from an adult with an advanced solid tumor such as melanoma, head and neck, liver or kidney cancer.

The V call is TRBV18, the J call TRBJ2-7, with D maybe TRBD2 (6 bases). The CDR3 extends over 15 amino acids. Between the trimmed V and J ends, which lost 6 bases and 3 bases, there was a span of 18 bases. The germline V gene encodes CDR1 KGHSH and CDR2 LQKENI. The CDR3 sequence: CASSVGVADYYEQYF. CDR3 DNA: TGTGCCAGCTCTGTCGGGGTAGCGGATTACTACGAGCAGTACTTC.

The chain has TRBV4-1 and TRBJ2-5, with a possible D match to TRBD2 (6 bases). This CDR3 has 15 amino acids. Trimming removed 5 bases from V and 5 bases from J, with 18 bases in between. From germline, CDR1 is MGHRA and CDR2 YSYEKL. CDR3 amino acids: CASSDGLGGAETQYF. The CDR3 DNA follows: TGCGCCAGCAGCGACGGGCTAGGAGGGGCGGAGACCCAGTACTTC.

This rearrangement joins TRBV27 to TRBJ2-7; D is perhaps TRBD2 (5 bases). This CDR3 spans 14 amino acids. CDR1 is MNHEY and CDR2 is SMNVEV in the germline V gene (reference sequence). V lost 6 bases and J 3 bases, leaving 15 bases between the germline ends. CDR3 sequence: CASRPETGYYEQYF. CDR3 DNA: TGTGCCAGCAGGCCGGAGACGGGGTACTACGAGCAGTACTTC.

The chain employs TRBV30 and TRBJ2-5, with D tentatively TRBD1 (5 bases). The CDR3 sequence is 12 residues long. Trimming pared 4 bases from V and 5 bases from J, leaving 11 bases between. Germline V gene sequence: CDR1 GTSNPN, CDR2 SVGIG (reference sequence). CDR3: CAWMDMWETQYF. CDR3 coding DNA: TGTGCCTGGATGGACATGTGGGAGACCCAGTACTTC.

This clone is deemed medium-sized (0.01 to 0.1%). The gene calls are TRBV19 and TRBJ2-1; D not resolved. The germline V gene has CDR1 LNHDA and CDR2 SQIVND (reference sequence). This CDR3 comprises 12 residues. Trimming stripped 4 bases from V and 9 bases from J, with 10 bases between. CDR3 sequence: CASSTLSGEQFF. The CDR3 nucleotides are TGTGCCAGTAGTACCCTTAGTGGTGAGCAGTTCTTC.

This sequence joins TRBV6-5 and TRBJ2-1, with 8 bases matching TRBD2. V lost 7 bases and J lost 8; bases outside the gene matches: 7. Per germline, CDR1 MNHEY and CDR2 SVGAGI. The CDR3 runs to 13 residues. CDR3 protein: CASTPFGGDEQFF. In DNA, the CDR3 is TGTGCCAGCACCCCCTTCGGGGGGGATGAGCAGTTCTTC.

This chain links TRBV4-1 with TRBJ2-7, with D unresolved. Germline V CDR1 and CDR2: MGHRA, YSYEKL. The CDR3 covers 12 residues. Trimming took 0 bases from V and 5 from J, leaving 5 bases between them. The CDR3 sequence is CASSQEGNEQYF. The CDR3 region has the DNA TGCGCCAGCAGCCAAGAAGGTAACGAGCAGTACTTC.

The chain recombines TRBV6-6 with TRBJ1-1, with TRBD1 as a possible D gene (5 bases). Germline V gene data show CDR1 as MNHNY and CDR2 as SVGAGI (reference sequence). Trimming cost V 8 bases and J 4 bases, with 8 bases left between them. This CDR3 has 11 residues. Written as DNA, the CDR3 is TGTGCCAGCGTCGGGGGCACTGAAGCTTTCTTT. Its translation: CASVGGTEAFF.

This rearrangement joins TRBV28 to TRBJ1-2, with 7 bases aligning to TRBD1. This CDR3 is built from 14 residues. V was clipped by 6 bases and J by 5 bases; unmatched bases: 9. Per the germline V gene, CDR1 is MDHEN and CDR2 is SYDVKM. CDR3 region: CASSPQGSWYGYTF. The CDR3 DNA follows: TGTGCCAGCAGCCCACAGGGGTCGTGGTATGGCTACACCTTC.

V and J are TRBV5-1 and TRBJ2-3, with 10 bases lining up with TRBD1. The CDR3 runs to 15 residues. Trimming at V came to 4 bases and at J to 4 bases, leaving 6 bases not matched to a gene. The V gene's germline CDR1 is SGHRS and CDR2 YFSETQ. CDR3 residues: CASSPGQGDADTQYF. CDR3 in DNA: TGCGCCAGCAGCCCCGGACAGGGGGATGCAGATACGCAGTATTTT.

By its share, this clone is medium-sized. This rearrangement joins TRBV13 to TRBJ1-4, with D tentatively TRBD1 (6 bases). Trimming took off 6 bases at V and 10 bases at J, with 18 bases between the two ends. Germline loops: CDR1 PRHDT, CDR2 FYEKMQ (reference sequence). There are 14 residues in the CDR3. The CDR3, as DNA: TGTGCCAGCAGAGAAACCCCAGGGGACGGAAAACTGTTTTTT. Its protein is CASRETPGDGKLFF. Full variable domain (outside the CDR3, taken from reference TRBV13 and TRBJ1-4): AAGVIQSPRHLIKEKRETATLKCYPIPRHDTVYWYQQGPGQDPQFLISFYEKMQSDKGSIPDRFSAQQFSDYHSELNMSSLELGDSALYFCASRETPGDGKLFFGSGTQLSVL.

The V call is TRBV4-3, the J call TRBJ2-7; perhaps TRBD2 as D (6 bases). This CDR3 region has 15 residues. V was pared by 0 bases and J by 3 bases, with 12 bases between. CDR1 and CDR2 from the germline V gene are LGHNA and YSLEER. The CDR3 spells CASSQDRDSNYEQYF. The DNA for the CDR3 is TGCGCCAGCAGCCAAGATAGGGACTCAAACTACGAGCAGTACTTC.

DNA for the CDR3: TGCGCCAGCAGCTTCGGCCTTCTGGGGAGGATACCCTCCGGGGCACAAAATGAAAAACTGTTTTTT. Its protein product is CASSFGLLGRIPSGAQNEKLFF. J is TRBJ1-4 and V is TRBV5-1; tentative D call: TRBD1 (5 bases). The CDR3 has 22 amino acids. Germline V gene lookup returns CDR1 SGHRS and CDR2 YFSETQ. The ends were cut back, 2 bases at V and 5 bases at J, with 34 bases in the middle. Filled out from reference TRBV5-1 and TRBJ1-4, the complete variable domain reads KAGVTQTPRYLIKTRGQQVTLSCSPISGHRSVSWYQQTPGQGLQFLFEYFSETQRNKGNFPGRFSGRQFSNSRSEMNVSTLELGDSALYLCASSFGLLGRIPSGAQNEKLFFGSGTQLSVL.

Many counts were recorded for this clone. This sample also contains other DNA sequences that code for the same CDR3. The V gene is TRBV28, the J gene TRBJ2-7; D unclear. Germline V gives CDR1 MDHEN, CDR2 SYDVKM. Trimming shortened V by 2 bases and J by 5 bases, and 4 bases separated the two germline ends. This CDR3 has 11 residues. CDR3 sequence (DNA): TGTGCCAGCAGTTTAATAAACGAGCAGTACTTC. Amino acid sequence: CASSLINEQYF. The entire variable domain, with the rest obtained from reference TRBV28 and TRBJ2-7, is as follows: DVKVTQSSRYLVKRTGEKVFLECVQDMDHENMFWYRQDPGLGLRLIYFSYDVKMKEKGDIPEGYSVSREKKERFSLILESASTNQTSMYLCASSLINEQYFGPGTRLTVT.

CDR3 residues: CATSRVGANSYEQYF. In DNA form, the CDR3 reads TGTGCCACCAGCAGAGTCGGGGCCAACTCCTACGAGCAGTACTTC. The V and J genes are TRBV15 and TRBJ2-7, with D tentatively TRBD1 or TRBD2 (5 bases each). The CDR3 sequence is 15 residues long. V lost 1 base to trimming and J lost 0 bases, with 10 bases between them. Germline V gene data show CDR1 as LNHNV and CDR2 as YYDKDF (reference sequence).

The rearrangement joins TRBV28 to TRBJ2-1; 10 bases agree with TRBD2. CDR3 length equals 14 residues. After removal of 6 bases from V and 3 bases from J, the junction contained 2 bases not matched to a gene. Germline CDR1 reads MDHEN; CDR2 reads SYDVKM. In nucleotides, the CDR3 is TGTGCCAGCAGCCTAGCGGGAGACTACAATGAGCAGTTCTTC. Translating it yields CASSLAGDYNEQFF.

The gene calls are TRBV28 and TRBJ2-7, with TRBD2 matching 7 bases. With V trimmed by 6 bases and J by 3 bases, 14 bases remained unmatched. The V gene's germline CDR1 is MDHEN and CDR2 SYDVKM. This CDR3 comprises 16 residues. Written as DNA, the CDR3 is TGTGCCAGCAGACGACCTACGCTAGCGGACTTCTACGAGCAGTACTTC. This translates into CASRRPTLADFYEQYF.

A single count supports this clone. V usage is TRBV7-9 and J usage is TRBJ2-1; no clear D. Germline V gives CDR1 SEHNR, CDR2 FQNEAQ (reference sequence). V was pared by 4 bases and J by 4 bases, with 14 bases between. The CDR3 is 15 residues long. In DNA form, the CDR3 reads TGTGCCAGCAGCTCAAGTTATCCCGAATACAATGAGCAGTTCTTC. Amino acid sequence: CASSSSYPEYNEQFF.

As to this clone: Compared with germline, one end of the junction differs, possibly owing to a read error. Other DNA sequences within the sample encode an identical CDR3. The chain recombines TRBV7-2 with TRBJ2-7, with 8 positions matching TRBD1. The CDR3 has 13 amino acids. Germline values: CDR1 SGHTA, CDR2 FQGNSA. This CDR3 is CASSPGGGYEQYF. The CDR3 coding sequence is TGTGCCAGCAGCCCAGGGGGCGGGTACGAGCAGTACTTT.

This clone was seen a single time. The DNA for the CDR3 is TGTGCCAGCAGTTTGGCGGGAAACACTGAAGCTTTCTTT. This translates into CASSLAGNTEAFF. This chain joins TRBV28 and TRBJ1-1, with D unresolved. The V and J ends lost 3 bases and 2 bases respectively, with 7 bases between them. The CDR3 extends over 13 amino acids. Germline loops: CDR1 MDHEN, CDR2 SYDVKM. Using reference TRBV28 and TRBJ1-1 for the parts outside the CDR3, the full variable domain is DVKVTQSSRYLVKRTGEKVFLECVQDMDHENMFWYRQDPGLGLRLIYFSYDVKMKEKGDIPEGYSVSREKKERFSLILESASTNQTSMYLCASSLAGNTEAFFGQGTRLTVV.

This sequence joins TRBV5-1 and TRBJ2-5, with 8 bases lining up with TRBD2. Germline V gene lookup returns CDR1 SGHRS and CDR2 YFSETQ. V lost 2 bases, J lost 11 bases, and 11 bases stayed unmatched. This CDR3 region has 14 residues. The CDR3 sequence is CASSFGRGALEQYF. CDR3 in DNA: TGCGCCAGCAGCTTTGGGCGGGGGGCCCTGGAGCAGTACTTC.

The genes are TRBV27 and TRBJ2-5, with no clear D. The ends were cut back, 4 bases at V and 9 bases at J, with 6 bases in the middle. Germline V lookup: CDR1 MNHEY, CDR2 SMNVEV (reference sequence). This CDR3 is 10 amino acids long. The CDR3 nucleotides read TGTGCCAGCAGTTCCCGGGCCCAGTACTTC. This translates into CASSSRAQYF.

This clone came up a few times. This chain links TRBV5-4 with TRBJ2-3; 9 nucleotides match TRBD2. The CDR3 runs 16 residues. V gave up 1 base and J gave up 2 bases; unmatched junction bases: 5. CDR1 is SGHNT, CDR2 YYREEE, per germline (reference sequence). Here the CDR3 reads CASSLLREGPTDTQYF. CDR3 sequence (DNA): TGTGCCAGCAGCTTGTTGCGGGAGGGCCCCACAGATACGCAGTATTTT.